This T cell receptor (beta chain) originates from a study of response to subunit inactivated influenza vaccine. TCRdb processed the RT-PCR reads anew with MiXCR; each CDR3 protein has one entry. The data contain approximately 730,000 distinct CDR3 sequences, roughly 14% of them singletons. This clonotype was seen only a few times. The sequence came from a man aged 50 or older who received an inactivated influenza vaccine. This specimen consisted of PBMCs from blood, obtained about 14 days before vaccination.

CDR3 sequence (DNA): TGTGCCAGCAGCCTCTTCCAGGGGAACAACAATGAGCAGTTCTTC. This gives the protein CASSLFQGNNNEQFF. J is TRBJ2-1 and V is TRBV16; tentatively, D is TRBD1 (6 bases). The CDR3 runs to 15 residues. The germline CDR1 and CDR2 sequences are KGHSY and FQNENV. Deletions cut 4 bases from V and 5 bases from J, with 15 bases between.